The source of this T cell receptor (beta chain) is a study of persistence of HIV-infected CD4 T cells. Study-level points and caveats: CMV- and Gag-responding cells had lower TCRbeta richness than CD3/CD28-responding cells. Degenerate expanded CDR3beta sequences were enriched among CMV- and Gag-responding cells.

The libraries were made with immunoSEQ version 4 in survey mode. Profiled with immunoSEQ multiplex PCR; TCRdb holds only in-frame clones, not every one. The sample gives about 51,000 clones, 85% to 90% of which show up once; 2.5% to 4% is in the top ten. The CDR3 has 13 amino acids. The V gene lost 2 bases and the J gene lost 3 bases, with 8 bases spanning the gap. CDR1 is SNHLY and CDR2 is FYNNEI in the germline V gene. About this clone itself: Its antigen is currently unknown.

Cells were stimulated nonspecifically with anti-CD3/anti-CD28 magnetic beads. Responding CD4+ T cells were sorted by upregulation of both CD40 ligand and CD69. Suppressive ART was started during chronic HIV-1 infection in these adults. Anti-CD28/CD49d costimulation, CD40-blocking antibody and enfuvirtide were given to CD8-depleted PBMCs for approximately 18 hours. The source was CD4+ T cells sorted from PBMCs after approximately 20-hour stimulation, collected from a patient who received antiretroviral therapy. The chain combines TRBV2 with TRBJ2-7; D remains unclear. This TCR was sampled from an adult woman with HIV who was CMV-seropositive. The CDR3: CASSEQYIYEQYF. The DNA for the CDR3 is TGTGCCAGCAGTGAACAGTACATCTACGAGCAGTACTTC.